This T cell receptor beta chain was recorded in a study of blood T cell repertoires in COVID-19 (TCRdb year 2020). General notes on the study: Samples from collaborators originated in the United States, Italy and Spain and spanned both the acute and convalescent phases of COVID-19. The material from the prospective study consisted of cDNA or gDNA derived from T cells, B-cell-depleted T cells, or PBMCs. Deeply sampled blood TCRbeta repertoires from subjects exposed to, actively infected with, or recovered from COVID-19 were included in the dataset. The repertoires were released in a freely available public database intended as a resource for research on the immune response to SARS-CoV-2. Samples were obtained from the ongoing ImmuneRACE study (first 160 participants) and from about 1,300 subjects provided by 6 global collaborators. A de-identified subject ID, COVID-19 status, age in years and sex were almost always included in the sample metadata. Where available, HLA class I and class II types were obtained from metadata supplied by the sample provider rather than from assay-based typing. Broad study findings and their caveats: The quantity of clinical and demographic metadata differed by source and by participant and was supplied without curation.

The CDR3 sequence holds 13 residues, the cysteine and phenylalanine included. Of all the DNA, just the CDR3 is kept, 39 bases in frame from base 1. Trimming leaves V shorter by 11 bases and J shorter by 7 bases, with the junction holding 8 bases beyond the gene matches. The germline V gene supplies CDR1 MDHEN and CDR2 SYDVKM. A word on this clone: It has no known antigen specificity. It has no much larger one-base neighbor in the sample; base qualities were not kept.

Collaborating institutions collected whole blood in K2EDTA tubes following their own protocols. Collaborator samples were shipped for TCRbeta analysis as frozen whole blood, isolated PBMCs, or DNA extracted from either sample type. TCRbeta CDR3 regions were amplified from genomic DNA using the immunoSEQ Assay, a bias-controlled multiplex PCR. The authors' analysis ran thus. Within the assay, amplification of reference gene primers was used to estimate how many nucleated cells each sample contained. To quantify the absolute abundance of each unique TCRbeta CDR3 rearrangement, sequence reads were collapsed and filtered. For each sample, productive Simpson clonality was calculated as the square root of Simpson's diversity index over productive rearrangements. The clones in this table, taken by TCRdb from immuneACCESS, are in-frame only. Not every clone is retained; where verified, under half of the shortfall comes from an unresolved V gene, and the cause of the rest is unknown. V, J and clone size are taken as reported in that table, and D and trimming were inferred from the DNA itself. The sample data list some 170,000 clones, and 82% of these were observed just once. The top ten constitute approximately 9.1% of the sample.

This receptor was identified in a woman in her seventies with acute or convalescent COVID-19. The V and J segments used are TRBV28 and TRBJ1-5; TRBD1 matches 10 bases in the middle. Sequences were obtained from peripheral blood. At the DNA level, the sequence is TGTGCCTCCATCCGGGACAGGGGCCAGCCCCAGCATTTT. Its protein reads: CASIRDRGQPQHF. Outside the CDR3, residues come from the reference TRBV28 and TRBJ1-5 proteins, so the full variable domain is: DVKVTQSSRYLVKRTGEKVFLECVQDMDHENMFWYRQDPGLGLRLIYFSYDVKMKEKGDIPEGYSVSREKKERFSLILESASTNQTSMYLCASIRDRGQPQHFGDGTRLSIL.